Listed below are T cell receptor beta chains from one sample, sequenced in a study of PD-L1 blockade in urothelial cancer. Libraries were prepared by immunoSEQ multiplex PCR; TCRdb keeps only in-frame clonotypes and omits some of them. The sample comprises around 100,000 clones, 70% to 90% of which are singletons, and 2.4% rests with the top ten. Sequencing used PBMCs, obtained around atezolizumab (anti-PD-L1) treatment. These receptors all stem from a man in his fifties with urothelial cancer. Both conserved end residues are part of each CDR3. A D gene is named only where the DNA matches it firmly. Some rows mark clone size as missing; the rest say once, few, many or name a class of expanded clone.

>TRBJ2-3|-|TRBV18|-|15
TGTGCCAGCTCACAAAACGTCGGGGTACAAGATACGCAGTATTTT
CASSQNVGVQDTQYF
>TRBJ1-1|once|TRBV6-6|TRBD1|14
TGTGCCAGCAGTTACAAAAGACAGGGCGCTGAAGCTTTCTTT
CASSYKRQGAEAFF
>TRBJ2-7|-|TRBV7-3|TRBD1|16
TGTGCCAGCAGCTCTGCCCCGGGACAGGGTTCCTACGAGCAGTACTTC
CASSSAPGQGSYEQYF
>TRBJ2-7|-|TRBV5-1|TRBD2|15
TGCGCCAGCAGCTTCGGGGGGCTAGCGGGAGATTTGCAGTACTTC
CASSFGGLAGDLQYF
>TRBJ1-2|-|TRBV2|-|12
TGTGCCAGCAGTATCCGGGAAAATGGCTACACCTTC
CASSIRENGYTF
>TRBJ2-5|-|TRBV7-9|-|13
TGTGCCAGCAGCTTTGCCGGCCAAGAGACCCAGTACTTC
CASSFAGQETQYF
>TRBJ1-5|-|TRBV6-1|TRBD1|15
TGTGCCAGCAGGGCTCAGGGGGCAATGGGTCAGCCCCAGCATTTT
CASRAQGAMGQPQHF
>TRBJ1-5|once|TRBV5-1|TRBD1|13
TGCGCCAGCAGCGAGGGACAGGGCCAGCCCCAGCATTTT
CASSEGQGQPQHF
>TRBJ1-2|-|TRBV6-5|TRBD1|15
TGTGCCAGCAGTTACTCGGGACAGGGGCGCTATGGCTACACCTTC
CASSYSGQGRYGYTF
>TRBJ2-3|-|TRBV30|-|13
TGTGCCTGGAGTCGGGGACTCACAGATACGCAGTATTTT
CAWSRGLTDTQYF
>TRBJ2-3|-|TRBV7-3|TRBD2|17
TGTGCCAGCAGCTTAGGTAGCGGGAGGGCGATTGGAGATACGCAGTATTTT
CASSLGSGRAIGDTQYF
>TRBJ1-2|-|TRBV28|-|11
TGTGCCAGCAGTTTACAGAGGGGCTACACCTTC
CASSLQRGYTF
>TRBJ2-7|-|TRBV5-4|TRBD1|15
TGTGCCAGCAGCGCACCGGGACAGGAGGCCTACGAGCAGTACTTC
CASSAPGQEAYEQYF
>TRBJ2-7|once|TRBV7-2|TRBD2|15
TGTGCCAGCAGCCTGAATCCTAGCGGGAAATACGAGCAGTACTTC
CASSLNPSGKYEQYF
>TRBJ2-7|-|TRBV19|-|11
TGTGCCAGTAGTATCAGGGGAGAGCAGTACTTC
CASSIRGEQYF
>TRBJ2-1|few|TRBV7-2|TRBD2|16
TGTGCCAGCAGCTTAGATCGCGGGAGAGCTTTAGATGAGCAGTTCTTC
CASSLDRGRALDEQFF
>TRBJ2-2|-|TRBV6-6|-|15
TGTGCCAGCAGTAGGGGGGGGACGAACACCGGGGAGCTGTTTTTT
CASSRGGTNTGELFF
>TRBJ2-5|-|TRBV7-3|TRBD2|15
TGTGCCAGCAGCTTATGGGCTAGCGGGCGAGAGACCCAGTACTTC
CASSLWASGRETQYF
>TRBJ2-7|-|TRBV28|TRBD2|18
TGTGCCAGCAGTTTATACCTCGGGACTAGCGGGAGGAGTGGAGAGCAGTACTTC
CASSLYLGTSGRSGEQYF
>TRBJ2-2|-|TRBV4-2|TRBD2|18
TGTGCCAGCAGACGTGAACTAGCGGGAGTAACGAACGCCGGGGAGCTGTTTTTT
CASRRELAGVTNAGELFF
>TRBJ2-7|once|TRBV9|-|16
TGTGCCAGCAGCGTAGGGGGCTTCACGGTCCCCTACGAGCAGTACTTC
CASSVGGFTVPYEQYF
>TRBJ2-3|-|TRBV7-2|TRBD2|17
TGTGCCAGCAGCTTAGCCGGGCTAGCGGCACAACGGGGTACGCAGTATTTT
CASSLAGLAAQRGTQYF
>TRBJ2-3|-|TRBV6-1|-|14
TGTGCCAGCAGCTGGAGGGCCGGCACAGATACGCAGTATTTT
CASSWRAGTDTQYF
>TRBJ2-7|-|TRBV19|TRBD1|14
TGTGCCAGACAAATCCGGGACAGAGACTACGAGCAGTACTTC
CARQIRDRDYEQYF
>TRBJ2-1|-|TRBV19|TRBD2|15
TGTGCCAGTAGACCCTGGCTAGCGGACCACAATGAGCAGTTCTTC
CASRPWLADHNEQFF
>TRBJ2-2|-|TRBV5-1|TRBD2|14
TGCGCCAGCACCGTAGCGGGCCCCACCGGGGAGCTGTTTTTT
CASTVAGPTGELFF
>TRBJ1-3|once|TRBV5-4|-|13
TGTGCCAGCAAGCTTTACTCTGGAAACACCATATATTTT
CASKLYSGNTIYF
>TRBJ2-3|-|TRBV19|-|15
TGTGCCAGTAGTCCCCAGCCTAGTGGCACAGATACGCAGTATTTT
CASSPQPSGTDTQYF
>TRBJ2-5|-|TRBV9|TRBD2|16
TGTGCCAGCAGCGCTTCTGGGGGAGGGCACGTGGAGACCCAGTACTTC
CASSASGGGHVETQYF
>TRBJ1-1|few|TRBV7-2|TRBD1|15
TGTGCCAGCAGCCCCAGAGGACAGGGGCTCACTGAAGCTTTCTTT
CASSPRGQGLTEAFF
>TRBJ2-1|-|TRBV7-2|TRBD2|15
TGTGCCAGCAGCGCGACTACTAGCGGGAGAATATGGCAGTTCTTC
CASSATTSGRIWQFF
>TRBJ2-7|-|TRBV21-1|-|17
TGTGCCAGCAGCAAAGCAGATACAGCGGGAGGGCCTCACGAGCAGTACTTC
CASSKADTAGGPHEQYF
>TRBJ1-5|-|TRBV7-9|TRBD1|17
TGTGCCAGCAGCCGGGGACAGCTCACCGACGGCAATCAGCCCCAGCATTTT
CASSRGQLTDGNQPQHF
>TRBJ1-2|-|TRBV9|-|13
TGTGCCAGCAGCACTTCCGAGAGTCATGGCTACACCTTC
CASSTSESHGYTF
>TRBJ2-1|-|TRBV5-1|TRBD2|19
TGCGCCAGCAGCCTGGGACTAGCGGGAGGGGACCCCTCCTACAATGAGCAGTTCTTC
CASSLGLAGGDPSYNEQFF
>TRBJ1-1|-|TRBV18|-|14
TGTGCCAGCTCATCGAACAGGGTTAACACTGAAGCTTTCTTT
CASSSNRVNTEAFF
>TRBJ2-2|-|TRBV7-3|-|13
TGTGCCAGCAGCTTATCTCGTGTTGGGGAGCTGTTTTTT
CASSLSRVGELFF